Listed below are T cell receptor beta chains from one sample, sequenced in a study of T-cell memory formation after mild COVID-19. TCRdb independently ran MiXCR on the 5' RACE reads; one entry per CDR3 protein. Of fewer than 400,000 distinct CDR3 sequences listed, roughly 15% are singletons. Input material: PBMCs or a T cell subset sorted from them (not recorded which). These receptors were obtained from a man aged 18 to 29 who had mild COVID-19 (a few samples of this study predate the infection). Cell type and time point are not known. Each CDR3 is given with its conserved first and last residue.

cdr3_aa j_call v_call cdr3_length
CASSQYTATDTQYF TRBJ2-3 TRBV4-2 14
CAISAASVGETQYF TRBJ2-5 TRBV10-3 14
CASRRPTGETSVAFF TRBJ1-1 TRBV6-5 15
CASTRSGTVNTEAFF TRBJ1-1 TRBV6-5 15
CASSHEPTGSRGLGQFF TRBJ2-1 TRBV4-1 17
CASSAGQNYGYTF TRBJ1-2 TRBV5-1 13
CASSIRGLYTDTQYF TRBJ2-3 TRBV27 15
CASSHPGQGQETQYF TRBJ2-5 TRBV23-1 15
CSGVGSASGGTDTQYF TRBJ2-3 TRBV20-1 16
CASSSQGNDEKLFF TRBJ1-4 TRBV5-1 14
CASSPNPMGTEAFF TRBJ1-1 TRBV7-2 14
CASSLARSSGNEQFF TRBJ2-1 TRBV7-2 15
CASSPQGLADYNEQFF TRBJ2-1 TRBV7-2 16
CASSLGKWVRIQNEQFF TRBJ2-1 TRBV5-4 17
CASSPAGSTTDTQYF TRBJ2-3 TRBV7-9 15
CASGDSGGMNEQFF TRBJ2-1 TRBV3-1 14
CASRDRLAGENTGELFF TRBJ2-2 TRBV3-1 17
CASRSPREGPFF TRBJ2-1 TRBV7-2 12
CASSRGEGAGSEAFF TRBJ1-1 TRBV6-6 15
CASSFGTVNTGELFF TRBJ2-2 TRBV7-2 15
CASSFINEQFF TRBJ2-1 TRBV3-1 11
CSITGPTSSYEQYF TRBJ2-7 TRBV29-1 14
CATSRSLAGGPENIQYF TRBJ2-4 TRBV15 17
CSVEMDRGDEQFF TRBJ2-1 TRBV29-1 13
CASSPPPGSSYNEQFF TRBJ2-1 TRBV7-9 16
CASRRGAVETQYF TRBJ2-5 TRBV27 13
CSARTRVGYNEQFF TRBJ2-1 TRBV20-1 14
CASSPGTGGVGYTF TRBJ1-2 TRBV5-1 14
CASSLEMDTEAFF TRBJ1-1 TRBV5-1 13
CASITAQPGTGELFF TRBJ2-2 TRBV28 15
CASTSRDGTGANVLTF TRBJ2-6 TRBV6-4 16
CASSQDNTGGKAEAFF TRBJ1-1 TRBV4-1 16
CASSSSWGGPEAFF TRBJ1-1 TRBV5-1 14
CASSSYSRLTDTQYF TRBJ2-3 TRBV7-2 15
CASSLSGTGGNTIYF TRBJ1-3 TRBV28 15
CASSPFDGGQSGANVLTF TRBJ2-6 TRBV18 18
CASSAGVNEQYF TRBJ2-7 TRBV7-9 12
CASTTGAEETQYF TRBJ2-5 TRBV9 13
CASSQDQGGLPDTQYF TRBJ2-3 TRBV4-3 16
CASSSGQVLETQYF TRBJ2-5 TRBV5-1 14
CASSLGRVNYEQYF TRBJ2-7 TRBV5-4 14
CSFSRRGGPLNEQFF TRBJ2-1 TRBV29-1 15
CASSFRTAHFQYF TRBJ2-4 TRBV5-1 13
CASRRRGTGGNQPQHF TRBJ1-5 TRBV27 16
CASSHRHPGGKTGELFF TRBJ2-2 TRBV4-3 17